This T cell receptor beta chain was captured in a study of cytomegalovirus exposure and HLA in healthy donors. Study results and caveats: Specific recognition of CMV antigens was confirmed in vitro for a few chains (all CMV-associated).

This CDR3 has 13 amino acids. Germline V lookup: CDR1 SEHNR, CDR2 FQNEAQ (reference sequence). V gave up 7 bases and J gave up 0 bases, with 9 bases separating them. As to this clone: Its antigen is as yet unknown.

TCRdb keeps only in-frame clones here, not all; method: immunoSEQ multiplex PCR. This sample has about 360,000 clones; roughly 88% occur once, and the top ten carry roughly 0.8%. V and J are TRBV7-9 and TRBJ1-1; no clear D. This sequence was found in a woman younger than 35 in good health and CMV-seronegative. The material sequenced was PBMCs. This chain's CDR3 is CASNGQLNTEAFF. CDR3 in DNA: TGTGCCAGCAATGGGCAGCTGAACACTGAAGCTTTCTTT.